The clone carrying this TCR beta chain was picked up one time. What it binds is unknown. The sample comes from a study of CD8 T cells in Susac syndrome. The overall study: Within the sequenced group of Susac syndrome patients, five or six showed active disease and about 8 were in remission.

A quantity of about 0.5 to 1 ug RNA underwent reverse transcription using random hexamers. Across 54 Vbeta and 13 Jbeta, immunoSEQ multiplex PCR amplified TCR beta CDR3. TCRdb reanalysed the immunoSEQ multiplex PCR reads using MiXCR and keeps one entry per CDR3 protein. This repertoire shows some 250,000 distinct CDR3 sequences, 90% to 96% found once; its top ten account for about 0.1%. The V end was cut by 5 bases, the J end by 6 bases, with 17 bases between. Germline lookup yields CDR1 SGHVS and CDR2 FQNEAQ. The CDR3 extends over 15 amino acids. Study results and caveats: Susac syndrome CD4+ T cell repertoires showed no clonal expansion.

In blood CD8+ and CD4+ T cells, TCR beta underwent sequencing. This receptor was obtained from a human donor with Susac syndrome. The sequenced sample was CD4+ T cells from PBMCs. V is TRBV7-8 and J is TRBJ2-1, with D perhaps TRBD1 or TRBD2 (5 bases each). The CDR3: CASSLIRGGSNEQFF. CDR3 nucleotide sequence: TGTGCCAGCAGCCTTATCCGGGGCGGAAGCAATGAGCAGTTCTTC. Full variable domain (remainder filled in from reference TRBV7-8 and TRBJ2-1): GAGVSQSPRYKVAKRGQDVALRCDPISGHVSLFWYQQALGQGPEFLTYFQNEAQLDKSGLPSDRFFAERPEGSVSTLKIQRTQQEDSAVYLCASSLIRGGSNEQFFGPGTRLTVL.